A single sample gave rise to the 21 T cell receptor beta chains below, sequenced in a study of CXCR3 chemokines and chemotherapy response in bladder cancer. From the PCR reads, TCRdb called clonotypes with MiXCR, one entry per CDR3 protein. Among roughly 3,000 distinct CDR3 sequences listed, over 8.5% were seen once. This material was collected from a patient whose treatment included neoadjuvant chemotherapy. These receptor sequences come from a human donor with bladder cancer that responded to neoadjuvant chemotherapy.

This clonotype was detected ten times or more. The genes are TRBV6-2 or TRBV6-3 and TRBJ2-7; D unresolved. This CDR3 has 15 amino acids. The germline CDR1 and CDR2 sequences are MNHEY and SVGEGT. The V end was cut by 2 bases, the J end by 0 bases, with 11 bases between. The CDR3 is CASSYRDLNSYEQYF. CDR3 bases: TGTGCCAGCAGTTACCGTGACCTAAACTCCTACGAGCAGTACTTC.

Only a few counts were recorded for this clonotype. This chain uses TRBV7-9 with TRBJ2-1, with 13 bases that match TRBD2. Germline V gives CDR1 SEHNR, CDR2 FQNEAQ (reference sequence). The CDR3 has 17 amino acids. With V trimmed by 5 bases and J by 8 bases, 12 bases remained unmatched. CDR3 DNA: TGTGCCAGCAGCCTAACCCTCACTAGCGGGAGGGGGGATGAGCAGTTCTTC. This gives the protein CASSLTLTSGRGDEQFF.

By proportion, this clonotype is medium-sized. The genes are TRBV5-6 and TRBJ2-3; D is ambiguous. V lost 4 bases and J lost 4, with 13 bases in between. The CDR3 runs to 14 residues. The V gene's germline CDR1 is SGHDT and CDR2 YYEEEE. CDR3 nucleotides: TGTGCCAGCAGCATCGGAGTGGTTTCAGATACGCAGTATTTT. Its translation: CASSIGVVSDTQYF.

Sample share makes this clonotype medium-sized (0.01 to 0.1%). This chain joins TRBV7-2 and TRBJ2-3, with 9 bases fitting TRBD2. Germline assignment: CDR1 SGHTA and CDR2 FQGNSA. There are 17 residues in the CDR3. J lost 1 base, V lost 4 bases, and 9 bases had no gene match. The CDR3 bases are TGTGCCAGCAGCTCGACCGGTAGCGGGGGACGCACAGATACGCAGTATTTT. This gives the protein CASSSTGSGGRTDTQYF.

This clonotype is deemed medium-sized (0.01 to 0.1%). The chain employs TRBV29-1 and TRBJ1-1; tentatively, D is TRBD1 (6 bases). The V gene's germline CDR1 is SQVTM and CDR2 ANQGSEA. There are 15 residues in the CDR3. Deletions cut 6 bases from V and 0 bases from J, with 17 bases between. The CDR3 DNA sequence: TGCAGCGTGGATCCAGGACAGATCTTGAACACTGAAGCTTTCTTT. It specifies CSVDPGQILNTEAFF.

This clonotype is large (0.1 to 1%). The chain links TRBV6-1 to TRBJ2-3; TRBD2 matches at 10 bases. Losses at the gene ends were 2 bases for V and 10 bases for J; bases not matched to a gene: 12. Germline CDR1 reads MNHNS; CDR2 reads SASEGT. The CDR3 length is 16 residues. The CDR3 loop is CASSERVVTAGGAQYF. The DNA of the CDR3 is TGTGCCAGCAGTGAAAGAGTAGTAACAGCGGGAGGGGCGCAGTATTTT.

This clonotype was detected only a few times. The rearrangement joins TRBV5-5 to TRBJ1-6, with 9 bases lining up with TRBD1. The ends lost 0 bases at V and 5 bases at J; junction bases unmatched: 15. The germline V gene encodes CDR1 SGHKS and CDR2 YYEKEE (reference sequence). This CDR3 is built from 20 residues. The CDR3 DNA follows: TGTGCCAGCAGCTTGGCTCCCTTATCCCTAACAGGGGGCAATAATTCACCCCTCCACTTT. This encodes CASSLAPLSLTGGNNSPLHF.

This clonotype occurred many times. The chain joins TRBV5-4 to TRBJ1-1; 7 bases are shared with TRBD1. After removal of 4 bases from V and 2 bases from J, the junction contained 2 bases not matched to a gene. CDR3 size: 13 residues. Germline values: CDR1 SGHNT, CDR2 YYREEE (reference sequence). The CDR3 DNA sequence: TGTGCCAGCAGCCCAGGGGGTAACACTGAAGCTTTCTTT. Protein product: CASSPGGNTEAFF.

This clonotype was seen repeatedly, ten times or more. CDR3 loop: CASSGTGHRIYNEQFF. As DNA, the CDR3 is TGTGCCAGCAGCGGGACGGGACATAGAATTTACAATGAGCAGTTCTTC. The rearrangement links TRBV12-3 or TRBV12-4 to TRBJ2-1; TRBD1 is a possible D gene (6 bases). There are 16 residues in the CDR3. V was shortened by 6 bases and J by 4 bases, with 19 bases between the two germline ends.

This clonotype was recorded a few times. This sequence joins TRBV4-3 and TRBJ1-1; D call uncertain. Germline V gives CDR1 LGHNA, CDR2 YSLEER. The CDR3 runs to 14 residues. V was trimmed by 0 bases and J by 1 base, leaving 6 bases between them. For the CDR3, the DNA is TGCGCCAGCAGCCAAGAAGGGTCGAACACTGAAGCTTTCTTT. This translates into CASSQEGSNTEAFF.

This sequence joins TRBV27 and TRBJ1-2; 8 bases map to TRBD1. J was trimmed by 8 bases and V by 6 bases; bases with no gene match: 11. The CDR3 length is 14 residues. The germline V gene encodes CDR1 MNHEY and CDR2 SMNVEV (reference sequence). CDR3 sequence: CASRPGGRGFGYTF. CDR3 in DNA: TGTGCCAGCAGACCAGGGGGCAGGGGATTCGGCTACACCTTC.

This clonotype rates as medium-sized. This chain connects TRBV29-1 to TRBJ2-1; 10 bases line up with TRBD1. CDR3 length: 16 amino acids. The V gene's germline CDR1 is SQVTM and CDR2 ANQGSEA. V was clipped by 3 bases and J by 7 bases; unmatched bases: 12. The CDR3 region is CSVEGTGTGATNEQFF. In DNA form, the CDR3 reads TGCAGCGTTGAGGGTACCGGGACAGGGGCGACAAATGAGCAGTTCTTC.

On this clonotype: A far larger clone is one nucleotide away, so this likely arose from a read error. The rearrangement links TRBV6-1 to TRBJ2-3; D is undetermined. Germline-derived CDR1 and CDR2 are MNHNS and SASEGT. Trimming removed 7 bases from V and 2 bases from J, with 10 bases in between. The CDR3 spans 13 residues. CDR3 amino acids: CASNTVSTDTQYF. CDR3 sequence (DNA): TGTGCCAGCAATACAGTGTCCACAGATACGCAGTATTTT.

This clonotype was recorded at least ten times. V and J are TRBV6-2 or TRBV6-3 and TRBJ1-5; no firm D call. The CDR3 has 13 amino acids. Deletions cut 6 bases from V and 4 bases from J, with 10 bases between. The V gene's germline CDR1 is MNHEY and CDR2 SVGEGT. CDR3 nucleotide sequence: TGTGCCAGCAGCCCGATCCTTAATCAGCCCCAGCATTTT. This encodes CASSPILNQPQHF.

V is TRBV28 and J is TRBJ1-4, with D unclear. Germline-derived CDR1 and CDR2 are MDHEN and SYDVKM. This CDR3 region has 12 residues. Trimming stripped 3 bases from V and 17 bases from J, with 16 bases between. DNA for the CDR3: TGTGCCAGCAGTTTGGGCACAACGGAGACTTTTTTT. Encoded protein: CASSLGTTETFF.

This clonotype has a handful of counts. The chain couples TRBV5-4 to TRBJ2-3, with TRBD2 identical over 9 bases. Looked up from germline, CDR1 is SGHNT and CDR2 is YYREEE (reference sequence). V trimming: 1 base; J trimming: 4 bases; junction bases outside the gene matches: 16. The CDR3 has 19 residues. In DNA, the CDR3 is TGTGCCAGCAGCTTGCGGCCGCCCTTGGTAGCGGGAGTGTCAGATACGCAGTATTTT. Encoded protein: CASSLRPPLVAGVSDTQYF.

This clonotype is deemed medium-sized. The chain recombines TRBV18 with TRBJ1-6, with D perhaps TRBD1 (6 bases). Trimming took 2 bases from V and 7 from J, leaving 9 bases between them. CDR1 and CDR2 from the germline V gene are KGHSH and LQKENI. The CDR3 has 14 residues. The CDR3 DNA follows: TGTGCCAGCTCACCAAGGCAGGGGAATTCACCCCTCCACTTT. As protein: CASSPRQGNSPLHF.

This clonotype was seen repeatedly, ten times or more. This sequence joins TRBV15 and TRBJ2-2; D is undetermined. This CDR3 has 16 amino acids. V shed 5 bases and J shed 8 bases, with 21 bases lying between them. Germline values: CDR1 LNHNV, CDR2 YYDKDF (reference sequence). CDR3 sequence reads: CATSSLFSSWGGELFF. For the CDR3, the DNA is TGTGCCACCAGCTCTCTCTTCTCTAGTTGGGGAGGGGAGCTGTTTTTT.

This clonotype was seen repeatedly, ten times or more. The V gene is TRBV27, the J gene TRBJ2-3; 8 positions agree with TRBD1. The CDR3 is made up of 13 amino acids. CDR1 MNHEY and CDR2 SMNVEV come from the germline V gene (reference sequence). The junction had 9 bases not matched to a gene; V was cut back by 6 bases and J by 10 bases. For the CDR3, the DNA is TGTGCCAGCAGACCCCGGACAGGGATAGCGCAGTATTTT. Translated, it gives CASRPRTGIAQYF.

A note on this clonotype: The junction differs from germline at one of its ends, possibly a read error. V usage is TRBV19 and J usage is TRBJ1-2; TRBD1 agrees at 8 bases. CDR3 length equals 13 residues. The V gene's germline CDR1 is LNHDA and CDR2 SQIVND (reference sequence). This chain's CDR3 is CASRTGQGDGFTF. CDR3 DNA: TGTGCCAGTAGGACAGGACAGGGTGACGGCTTCACCTTC.

In this sample, this clonotype is medium-sized. This chain uses TRBV19 with TRBJ2-7; possible D gene TRBD2, 6 bases. From germline, CDR1 is LNHDA and CDR2 SQIVND (reference sequence). V was shortened by 0 bases and J by 0 bases, with 6 bases between the two germline ends. The CDR3 runs 14 residues. The CDR3 nucleotides read TGTGCCAGTAGTATAGACGGGGGCTCCTACGAGCAGTACTTC. Its protein product is CASSIDGGSYEQYF.